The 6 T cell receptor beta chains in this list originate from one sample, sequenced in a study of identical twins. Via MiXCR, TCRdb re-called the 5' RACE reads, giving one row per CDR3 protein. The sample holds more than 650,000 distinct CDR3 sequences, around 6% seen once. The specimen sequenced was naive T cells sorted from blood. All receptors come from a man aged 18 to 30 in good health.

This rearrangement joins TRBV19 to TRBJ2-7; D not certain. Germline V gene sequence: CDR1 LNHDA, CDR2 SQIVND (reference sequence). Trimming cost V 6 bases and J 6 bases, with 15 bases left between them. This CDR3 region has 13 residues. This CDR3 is CASSLTPWGEQYF. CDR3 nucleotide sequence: TGTGCCAGTAGCCTCACACCTTGGGGCGAGCAGTACTTC.

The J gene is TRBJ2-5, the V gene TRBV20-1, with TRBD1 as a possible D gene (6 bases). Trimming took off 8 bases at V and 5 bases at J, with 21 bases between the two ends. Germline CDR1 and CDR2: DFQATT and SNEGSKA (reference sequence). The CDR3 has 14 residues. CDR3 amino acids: CSTRTPKGGETQYF. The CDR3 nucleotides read TGCAGTACAAGGACGCCTAAAGGGGGTGAGACCCAGTACTTC.

In DNA, the CDR3 is TGTGCCAGCGGAGGGACTGTTTACGAGCAGTACTTC. As protein: CASGGTVYEQYF. The chain has TRBV12-3 or TRBV12-4 and TRBJ2-7, with a weak D call TRBD2 (6 bases). This CDR3 has 12 amino acids. Between the trimmed V and J ends, which lost 8 bases and 4 bases, there was a span of 12 bases.

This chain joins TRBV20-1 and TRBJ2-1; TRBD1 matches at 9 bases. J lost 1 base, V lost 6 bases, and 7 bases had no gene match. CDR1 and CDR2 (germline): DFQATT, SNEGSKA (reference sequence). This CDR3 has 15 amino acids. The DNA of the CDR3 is TGCAGTGCCTCATCCGGGACAGGGTCCTACAATGAGCAGTTCTTC. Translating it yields CSASSGTGSYNEQFF.

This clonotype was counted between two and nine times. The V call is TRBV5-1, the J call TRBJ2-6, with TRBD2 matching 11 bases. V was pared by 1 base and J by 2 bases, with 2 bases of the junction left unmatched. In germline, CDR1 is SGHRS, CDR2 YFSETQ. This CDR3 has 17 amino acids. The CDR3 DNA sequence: TGCGCCAGCAGCTTGTCTAGCGGGAGGACTGGGGCCAACGTCCTGACTTTC. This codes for CASSLSSGRTGANVLTF. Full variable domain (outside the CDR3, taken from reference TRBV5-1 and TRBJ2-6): KAGVTQTPRYLIKTRGQQVTLSCSPISGHRSVSWYQQTPGQGLQFLFEYFSETQRNKGNFPGRFSGRQFSNSRSEMNVSTLELGDSALYLCASSLSSGRTGANVLTFGAGSRLTVL.

The DNA for the CDR3 is TGCGCCAGCAGCAGATCCCCCCCTCGGGCAGAGACCCAGTACTTC. Translated: CASSRSPPRAETQYF. V and J are TRBV4-1 and TRBJ2-5, with D unresolved. The V gene lost 5 bases and the J gene lost 4 bases, with 17 bases spanning the gap. Germline-derived CDR1 and CDR2 are MGHRA and YSYEKL. The CDR3 sequence is 15 residues long.